The 8 T cell receptor beta chains presented below share a single source sample, sequenced in a study of OX40 agonist ivuxolimab in advanced cancers. Sequencing used immunoSEQ multiplex PCR; TCRdb keeps in-frame clones, though not all of them. The profile shows approximately 12,000 clones, roughly 85% of them singletons. The source material was CD4+ or CD8+ T cells sorted from blood, sampled in a trial of the OX40 agonist ivuxolimab. Receptors originate from an adult with an advanced solid tumor such as melanoma, head and neck, liver or kidney cancer.

The chain links TRBV7-3 to TRBJ2-7; 7 nucleotides line up with TRBD1. The J segment lost 5 bases and the V segment lost 4 bases, leaving 11 bases of the junction unmatched. Germline CDR1 is SGHTA and CDR2 is FQGTGA. This CDR3 contains 15 residues. Written as DNA, the CDR3 is TGTGCCAGCAGCTCCCCCGAGTACAGGGGAGACGAGCAGTACTTC. It encodes CASSSPEYRGDEQYF.

V gene TRBV28 combines with J gene TRBJ1-1; D remains ambiguous. Germline V gene lookup returns CDR1 MDHEN and CDR2 SYDVKM. Trimming shortened V by 4 bases and J by 2 bases, and 11 bases separated the two germline ends. The CDR3 is 14 amino acids. CDR3 in amino acids: CASSSSEDNTEAFF. CDR3 sequence (DNA): TGTGCCAGCAGTTCTTCCGAGGATAACACTGAAGCTTTCTTT.

The rearrangement links TRBV4-2 to TRBJ1-5; 7 nucleotides align to TRBD1. Germline V lookup: CDR1 LGHNA, CDR2 YNFKEQ. The CDR3 is 15 amino acids. Trimming took 3 bases from V and 0 from J; bases not matched to a gene: 2. CDR3 in DNA: TGTGCCAGCAGCCACCAGGGGGATAGCAATCAGCCCCAGCATTTT. This sequence encodes CASSHQGDSNQPQHF.

The chain recombines TRBV14 with TRBJ2-1; 9 nucleotides agree with TRBD1. CDR1 and CDR2 from the germline V gene are SGHDN and FVKESK. The CDR3 spans 13 residues. V lost 6 bases to trimming and J lost 10 bases; unmatched junction nucleotides: 7. CDR3 DNA: TGTGCCAGCAGACCAACAGGGGGCCGGGAGCAGTTCTTC. This sequence encodes CASRPTGGREQFF.

This sequence joins TRBV7-2 and TRBJ2-7, with TRBD2 identical over 7 bases. The CDR3 runs 18 residues. The ends lost 4 bases at V and 3 bases at J; junction bases unmatched: 18. Germline V lookup: CDR1 SGHTA, CDR2 FQGNSA. DNA of the CDR3: TGTGCCAGCAGCTCCAGTGGGGGAGGGCCCAGAGATCTCTACGAGCAGTACTTC. Protein product: CASSSSGGGPRDLYEQYF.

The chain recombines TRBV7-6 with TRBJ2-7; 10 bases agree with TRBD2. The CDR3 has 17 residues. V was pared by 1 base and J by 5 bases, with 11 bases of the junction left unmatched. From germline, CDR1 is SGHVS and CDR2 FNYEAQ. DNA for the CDR3: TGTGCCAGCAGCTTAGTGAGGGCTAGCGGGAGTCCGGACGAGCAGTACTTC. Amino acids: CASSLVRASGSPDEQYF. The variable domain in full, completed from reference TRBV7-6 and TRBJ2-7, reads GAGVSQSPRYKVTKRGQDVALRCDPISGHVSLYWYRQALGQGPEFLTYFNYEAQQDKSGLPNDRFSAERPEGSISTLTIQRTEQRDSAMYRCASSLVRASGSPDEQYFGPGTRLTVT.

With regard to this clone: A junction end diverges from the germline sequence, so it may reflect a read error. This chain connects TRBV7-7 to TRBJ2-3; 8 bases align to TRBD2. Per the germline V gene, CDR1 is SSHAT and CDR2 is FNYEAQ (reference sequence). The CDR3 covers 14 residues. This chain's CDR3 is CASSPTSASDTQYF. The CDR3 coding sequence is TGTGCTAGCAGCCCGACTAGCGCTTCAGATACGCAGTATTTT.

V usage is TRBV5-1 and J usage is TRBJ1-6, with 7 nucleotides matching TRBD1. Germline V gene data show CDR1 as SGHRS and CDR2 as YFSETQ. The CDR3 length is 14 residues. J lost 5 bases, V lost 4 bases, and 3 bases had no gene match. The CDR3: CASSPGTDNSPLHF. The CDR3 nucleotides read TGCGCCAGCAGCCCCGGGACAGATAATTCACCCCTCCACTTT.